Shown below are 22 T cell receptor beta chains from a single sample sequenced in a study of blood T cells in healthy people across ages. With a J-beta primer mix and a sample-barcoded 5' primer, a second PCR ran 7 to 11 cycles. TCRdb re-called the 5' RACE reads through MiXCR, storing one row per CDR3 protein. The sample yields about 280,000 distinct CDR3 sequences, 25% to 30% seen once. The material sequenced was blood. The receptors were sampled from a woman in her 70s in good health.

This clonotype has only a few counts. The chain recombines TRBV14 with TRBJ2-5, with 8 nucleotides matching TRBD1. This CDR3 is built from 14 residues. Germline V lookup: CDR1 SGHDN, CDR2 FVKESK. After removal of 3 bases from V and 5 bases from J, the junction contained 5 bases not matched to a gene. CDR3 bases: TGTGCCAGCAGCCACCAGGGGGCTTGGGAGACCCAGTACTTC. Translation: CASSHQGAWETQYF.

The chain recombines TRBV20-1 with TRBJ1-5, with 7 positions matching TRBD1. V was clipped by 1 base and J by 1 base; unmatched bases: 7. This CDR3 comprises 16 residues. Looked up from germline, CDR1 is DFQATT and CDR2 is SNEGSKA (reference sequence). The CDR3 protein is CSARAQGVKSNQPQHF. The CDR3, as DNA: TGCAGTGCTAGAGCTCAGGGGGTGAAGAGCAATCAGCCCCAGCATTTT.

A few counts support this clonotype. The V gene is TRBV14, the J gene TRBJ1-2; D ambiguous. This CDR3 contains 13 residues. Germline assignment: CDR1 SGHDN and CDR2 FVKESK. Trimming removed 2 bases at V and 8 bases at J, with 12 bases between. The CDR3 DNA sequence: TGTGCCAGCAGCCAATCTCCGGGAAACGGCTACACCTTC. As protein: CASSQSPGNGYTF.

The chain joins TRBV7-2 to TRBJ1-2, with 7 nucleotides matching TRBD1. CDR3 size: 14 residues. The germline CDR1 and CDR2 sequences are SGHTA and FQGNSA. The V and J ends lost 7 bases and 2 bases, in that order; junction bases with no gene match: 7. The CDR3 sequence: CTSKGGRGNYGYTF. The DNA of the CDR3 is TGTACCAGCAAAGGGGGCAGGGGGAACTATGGCTACACCTTC.

The rearrangement joins TRBV5-1 to TRBJ1-3, with D possibly TRBD1 on 5 matching bases. The V end lost 4 bases, the J end lost 0 bases, and 11 bases lay between the germline ends. CDR3 length: 15 residues. Germline loops: CDR1 SGHRS, CDR2 YFSETQ. In nucleotides, the CDR3 is TGCGCCAGCAGCCCGGACACGGGCTCTGGAAACACCATATATTTT. This codes for CASSPDTGSGNTIYF. Using reference TRBV5-1 and TRBJ1-3 for the parts outside the CDR3, the full variable domain is KAGVTQTPRYLIKTRGQQVTLSCSPISGHRSVSWYQQTPGQGLQFLFEYFSETQRNKGNFPGRFSGRQFSNSRSEMNVSTLELGDSALYLCASSPDTGSGNTIYFGEGSWLTVV.

V and J are TRBV14 and TRBJ1-6; 8 bases match TRBD1. Germline CDR1 SGHDN, CDR2 FVKESK. The V gene end was trimmed by 3 bases and the J gene end by 7 bases; junction bases not matched to a gene: 5. This CDR3 is 15 amino acids long. CDR3 residues: CASSQRQGWNSPLHF. The CDR3 nucleotides read TGTGCCAGCAGCCAGAGACAGGGGTGGAATTCACCCCTCCACTTT.

The chain links TRBV7-9 to TRBJ2-5; TRBD1 might be the D (6 bases). TRBJ2-7 explains the end of the DNA better; the J call may be wrong. This CDR3 region has 14 residues. Germline values: CDR1 SEHNR, CDR2 FQNEAQ (reference sequence). The chain's CDR3 is CASTIPGHHYEQYF. For the CDR3, the DNA is TGTGCCAGCACTATTCCGGGACACCATTACGAGCAGTACTTC.

This clonotype showed up just a few times. The chain employs TRBV29-1 and TRBJ1-5, with D tentatively TRBD1 (6 bases). The ends were cut back, 3 bases at V and 7 bases at J, with 13 bases in the middle. Germline lookup yields CDR1 SQVTM and CDR2 ANQGSEA. The CDR3 is made up of 13 amino acids. CDR3 region: CSVEVGGGQPQHF. CDR3 nucleotide sequence: TGCAGCGTTGAGGTAGGGGGTGGACAGCCCCAGCATTTT.

This chain uses TRBV6-5 with TRBJ1-2, with 7 positions matching TRBD1. Germline V gene data show CDR1 as MNHEY and CDR2 as SVGAGI. The trim removed 6 bases at V and 4 bases at J, leaving 5 bases unmatched. This CDR3 is built from 13 residues. As DNA, the CDR3 is TGTGCCAGCAGGACCGGGACAGTCTATGGCTACACCTTC. As protein: CASRTGTVYGYTF.

This clonotype was counted once. The rearrangement joins TRBV12-3 or TRBV12-4 to TRBJ1-1, with 11 bases aligning to TRBD1. This CDR3 spans 15 amino acids. J lost 6 bases, V lost 5 bases, and 8 bases had no gene match. The CDR3 spells CASSPPGQGGSEAFF. CDR3 coding DNA: TGTGCCAGCAGTCCTCCGGGACAGGGGGGATCTGAAGCTTTCTTT.

This clonotype has a handful of counts. The conserved closing phenylalanine or tryptophan is absent in this CDR3, likely reflecting a read error. The chain recombines TRBV4-3 with TRBJ2-4; perhaps D is TRBD1 or TRBD2 (5 bases each). CDR3 length equals 16 residues. V lost 1 base, J lost 2 bases, and 12 bases lay in between. The germline V gene has CDR1 LGHNA and CDR2 YSLEER. The CDR3 nucleotides are TGCGCCAGCAGCCAAGGCTCACCGGGACCCAAAAACATTCAGTACCTC. It translates to CASSQGSPGPKNIQYL.

The table lists this clonotype with a few counts. The CDR3 loop is CASSSDRVKTGGYTF. As DNA, the CDR3 is TGTGCCAGCAGTTCAGACAGGGTAAAGACTGGGGGCTACACCTTC. The chain links TRBV6-5 to TRBJ1-2, with TRBD1 identical over 7 bases. The V gene end was trimmed by 4 bases and the J gene end by 8 bases; junction bases not matched to a gene: 13. The V gene's germline CDR1 is MNHEY and CDR2 SVGAGI. The CDR3 has 15 amino acids.

Worth noting for this clonotype: A much larger clone differs from this one at a single base, so this may be a read error. The rearrangement uses TRBV3-1 and TRBJ1-1; TRBD1 aligns across 9 bases. Trimming took 4 bases from V and 1 from J; bases not matched to a gene: 1. The V gene's germline CDR1 is LGHDT and CDR2 YNNKEL (reference sequence). The CDR3 runs to 14 residues. The CDR3 nucleotides read TGTGCCAGCAGCCCGACAGGGGGGAACACTGAAGCTTTCTTT. Encoded protein: CASSPTGGNTEAFF.

Details on this clonotype: Relative to the germline gene, one junction end is altered; a read error may explain this. The rearrangement links TRBV7-7 to TRBJ2-5, with 12 bases aligning to TRBD2. Germline loops: CDR1 SSHAT, CDR2 FNYEAQ (reference sequence). This CDR3 spans 17 amino acids. The CDR3 coding sequence is TGTGCTAGCAGCTCGCTGACTAGCGGGAGAACGCAAGAGACCCAGTACTTC. This gives the protein CASSSLTSGRTQETQYF.

A few counts support this clonotype. The chain couples TRBV20-1 to TRBJ2-1, with 12 bases identical to TRBD2. The CDR3 runs 13 residues. Germline V gene data show CDR1 as DFQATT and CDR2 as SNEGSKA (reference sequence). With 3 bases clipped from V and 10 bases from J, the junction kept 4 bases outside the gene matches. The CDR3 nucleotides are TGCAGTGCTAGTCCCGGGACTAGCGGGGAGCAGTTCTTC. Protein sequence: CSASPGTSGEQFF.

Comment on this clonotype: Compared with germline, one end of the junction differs, possibly owing to a read error. The rearrangement joins TRBV20-1 to TRBJ2-5; D gene ambiguous. The better agreement between TRBJ2-1 and the DNA end casts doubt on the J call. Germline CDR1 DFQATT, CDR2 SNEGSKA (reference sequence). This CDR3 has 14 residues. CDR3 nucleotide sequence: TGCAGTGCCAGAGATTATCAGAGTAGCAATGAGCAGTTCTTC. It yields the protein CSARDYQSSNEQFF.

The rearrangement joins TRBV20-1 to TRBJ2-5; 10 nucleotides agree with TRBD1. TRBJ2-7 matches the DNA end more closely, so the J call is doubtful. The CDR3 consists of 16 residues. The germline gives CDR1 DFQATT, CDR2 SNEGSKA (reference sequence). CDR3 sequence (DNA): TGCAGTGCTAGAGATTACAAAGGACAGGGGGGCAACGAGCAGTACTTC. It codes for CSARDYKGQGGNEQYF.

This clonotype showed up just a few times. The V and J genes are TRBV5-1 and TRBJ2-3, with D possibly TRBD2 on 5 matching bases. With 0 bases removed from V and 0 bases from J, the gap between germline ends came to 14 bases. The germline V gene has CDR1 SGHRS and CDR2 YFSETQ. The CDR3 is made up of 17 amino acids. The CDR3 DNA is TGCGCCAGCAGCTTGGCCACTAGTCCCCAGAGCACAGATACGCAGTATTTT. Translation: CASSLATSPQSTDTQYF.

The chain carries TRBV7-2 and TRBJ2-7; TRBD1 agrees at 8 bases. V lost 1 base to trimming and J lost 4 bases; unmatched junction nucleotides: 3. Per germline, CDR1 SGHTA and CDR2 FQGNSA. This CDR3 has 14 residues. DNA for the CDR3: TGTGCCAGCAGCTTAGGACAGGGGTGGTACGAGCAGTACTTC. Translated, it gives CASSLGQGWYEQYF.

This clonotype was seen at least ten times. The rearrangement joins TRBV4-2 to TRBJ2-2, with D perhaps matching TRBD2 (6 bases). This CDR3 contains 15 residues. V was trimmed by 0 bases and J by 4 bases, leaving 9 bases between them. CDR1 is LGHNA and CDR2 is YNFKEQ in the germline V gene. The CDR3 sequence is CASSQEQRVTGELFF. The CDR3 DNA sequence: TGTGCCAGCAGCCAAGAACAGCGGGTCACCGGGGAGCTGTTTTTT.

This chain connects TRBV28 to TRBJ2-7, with 7 positions matching TRBD2. The CDR3 consists of 16 residues. Germline V gene data show CDR1 as MDHEN and CDR2 as SYDVKM. V shed 6 bases, J shed 2 bases, and the junction held 13 bases outside the gene matches. The CDR3 loop reads CASRLGGPSGPYEQYF. Here the CDR3 DNA reads TGTGCCAGCAGGCTGGGAGGGCCTAGCGGTCCCTACGAGCAGTACTTC.

This clonotype was seen more than once but under ten times. The rearrangement joins TRBV3-1 to TRBJ2-6, with 10 bases fitting TRBD2. The CDR3 sequence is 22 residues long. The germline CDR1 and CDR2 sequences are LGHDT and YNNKEL (reference sequence). With V trimmed by 0 bases and J by 1 base, 15 bases remained unmatched. The CDR3 protein is CASSQDKRLAGPIRSGANVLTF. The CDR3 DNA is TGTGCCAGCAGCCAAGATAAAAGACTAGCGGGCCCGATCAGATCTGGGGCCAACGTCCTGACTTTC.